Below are 21 T cell receptor beta chains sequenced from a single sample in a study of blood T cell repertoires in COVID-19. Some clones are missing from TCRdb's copy, which holds only in-frame ones; the method was immunoSEQ multiplex PCR. This table holds approximately 55,000 clones, about nine tenths found once. Material: peripheral blood. Every receptor here comes from a man aged 40-49 years with acute or convalescent COVID-19.

This clone was seen just once. CDR3 amino acids: CASLRTGQWNTEAFF. The CDR3 region has the DNA TGTGCCAGCCTACGCACGGGACAATGGAACACTGAAGCTTTCTTT. The chain links TRBV2 to TRBJ1-1; D may be TRBD1 (6 bases). Trimming removed 8 bases at V and 1 base at J, with 17 bases between. The CDR3 extends over 15 amino acids. CDR1 is SNHLY and CDR2 is FYNNEI in the germline V gene.

The J gene is TRBJ2-7, the V gene TRBV12-5; 7 nucleotides align to TRBD1. The junction had 11 bases not matched to a gene; V was cut back by 6 bases and J by 3 bases. The CDR3 consists of 15 residues. Germline V gene data show CDR1 as LGHNT and CDR2 as FRNRAP. This CDR3 is CASGSGQVANYEQYF. CDR3 nucleotides: TGTGCTAGTGGCTCAGGACAGGTCGCCAACTACGAGCAGTACTTC.

This clone appeared once. The gene calls are TRBV5-1 and TRBJ2-1, with 8 bases that match TRBD2. The CDR3 has 15 residues. The germline V gene encodes CDR1 SGHRS and CDR2 YFSETQ. The trim removed 2 bases at V and 1 base at J, leaving 2 bases unmatched. The DNA of the CDR3 is TGCGCCAGCAGCTTCCGGGAGGGGTCCTACAATGAGCAGTTCTTC. This encodes CASSFREGSYNEQFF.

This sequence joins TRBV6-5 and TRBJ2-7, with a weak D call TRBD2 (6 bases). This CDR3 has 14 residues. Germline V gene data show CDR1 as MNHEY and CDR2 as SVGAGI. V was shortened by 6 bases and J by 5 bases, with 17 bases between the two germline ends. The CDR3 protein is CASSQPGGYNEQYF. DNA of the CDR3: TGTGCCAGCAGCCAGCCCGGGGGATATAACGAGCAGTACTTC.

This chain links TRBV19 with TRBJ1-1; the match to TRBD1 covers 8 bases. CDR1 is LNHDA and CDR2 is SQIVND in the germline V gene (reference sequence). The V and J ends lost 6 bases and 5 bases, in that order; junction bases with no gene match: 5. The CDR3 runs 13 residues. This CDR3 is CASSETGGTEAFF. The CDR3 DNA is TGTGCCAGTAGCGAAACAGGGGGGACTGAAGCTTTCTTT.

The genes are TRBV18 and TRBJ1-1; TRBD1 is a possible D gene (5 bases). This CDR3 spans 15 amino acids. Trimming pared 4 bases from V and 5 bases from J, leaving 17 bases between. The germline CDR1 and CDR2 sequences are KGHSH and LQKENI. The CDR3 loop reads CASSRRGQGGTEAFF. CDR3 coding DNA: TGTGCCAGCTCACGGAGAGGTCAGGGAGGAACTGAAGCTTTCTTT. Combining the CDR3 with reference TRBV18 and TRBJ1-1 gives the whole variable domain NAGVMQNPRHLVRRRGQEARLRCSPMKGHSHVYWYRQLPEEGLKFMVYLQKENIIDESGMPKERFSAEFPKEGPSILRIQQVVRGDSAAYFCASSRRGQGGTEAFFGQGTRLTVV.

This rearrangement joins TRBV19 to TRBJ2-3; no clear D gene. CDR1 is LNHDA, CDR2 SQIVND, per germline (reference sequence). The V end was cut by 10 bases, the J end by 4 bases, with 9 bases between. The CDR3 sequence is 11 residues long. DNA of the CDR3: TGTGCCAAACGGAGTCCAGATACGCAGTATTTT. It specifies CAKRSPDTQYF.

The rearrangement links TRBV10-1 to TRBJ1-1; maybe TRBD1 (6 bases). V was pared by 3 bases and J by 0 bases, with 14 bases between. The CDR3 consists of 16 residues. Germline V lookup: CDR1 WNHNN, CDR2 SYGVQD (reference sequence). CDR3 amino acids: CASSDGGAIMNTEAFF. CDR3 DNA sequence: TGCGCCAGCAGTGACGGGGGGGCGATCATGAACACTGAAGCTTTCTTT.

The chain couples TRBV10-3 to TRBJ2-7; D is undetermined. The ends were cut back, 5 bases at V and 0 bases at J, with 14 bases in the middle. CDR1 is ENHRY and CDR2 is SYGVKD in the germline V gene. The CDR3 is made up of 15 amino acids. CDR3 protein: CAISPWAEPSYEQYF. Written as DNA, the CDR3 is TGTGCCATCAGTCCTTGGGCCGAGCCCTCCTACGAGCAGTACTTC.

About this clone itself: Germline and junction disagree at one end, which may indicate a read error. The chain has TRBV12-3 or TRBV12-4 and TRBJ2-5, with a weak D call TRBD2 (6 bases). The CDR3 consists of 12 residues. Here the CDR3 reads CASSLNRGTVNF. CDR3 DNA: TGTGCCAGCAGCCTCAATCGAGGGACTGTTAACTTC.

The CDR3 bases are TGTGCCAGCAGTTACTCCGGACTAGCGGGAGGAGGTGAGCAGTTCTTC. This sequence encodes CASSYSGLAGGGEQFF. The chain uses TRBV6-5 and TRBJ2-1; 14 positions agree with TRBD2. CDR3 length: 16 residues. With 0 bases clipped from V and 9 bases from J, the junction kept 4 bases outside the gene matches. CDR1 and CDR2 (germline): MNHEY, SVGAGI.

J is TRBJ1-3 and V is TRBV3-1 (or the pseudogene TRBV3-2); 8 bases fit TRBD1. This CDR3 is built from 16 residues. Germline-derived CDR1 and CDR2 are LGHDT and YNNKEL (reference sequence). Trimming took 0 bases from V and 4 from J; bases not matched to a gene: 5. The CDR3 region is CASSQESRGHGNTIYF. The DNA for the CDR3 is TGTGCCAGCAGCCAAGAGTCCAGGGGGCACGGAAACACCATATATTTT.

The chain combines TRBV30 with TRBJ1-3; no clear D gene. Germline V gene data show CDR1 as GTSNPN and CDR2 as SVGIG (reference sequence). Trimming removed 1 base from V and 8 bases from J, with 12 bases in between. The CDR3 is made up of 13 amino acids. The CDR3 DNA sequence: TGTGCCTGGAGTGGACGGAGTGTATACACCATATATTTT. This codes for CAWSGRSVYTIYF.

The sample holds a few counts of this clone. The V call is TRBV10-2, the J call TRBJ2-1; the match to TRBD2 covers 11 bases. The CDR3 runs 14 residues. V shed 6 bases and J 4 bases; nucleotides not matched to a gene: 2. CDR1 and CDR2 from the germline V gene are WSHSY and SAAADI. Written as DNA, the CDR3 is TGCGCCAGCAGAATAGCGGGAGGGTACAATGAGCAGTTCTTC. This translates into CASRIAGGYNEQFF.

The chain uses TRBV19 and TRBJ1-1; 8 bases line up with TRBD1. The ends lost 5 bases at V and 6 bases at J; junction bases unmatched: 8. The length of the CDR3 is 14 residues. Germline V gene lookup returns CDR1 LNHDA and CDR2 SQIVND (reference sequence). CDR3 region: CASSPDRAQAEAFF. The DNA for the CDR3 is TGTGCCAGTAGTCCGGACAGGGCCCAAGCTGAAGCTTTCTTT.

This rearrangement joins TRBV20-1 to TRBJ1-2; possibly TRBD1 for D (6 bases). Between the trimmed V and J ends, which lost 3 bases and 8 bases, there was a span of 16 bases. Germline assignment: CDR1 DFQATT and CDR2 SNEGSKA (reference sequence). This CDR3 spans 13 amino acids. For the CDR3, the DNA is TGCAGTGCTAGTTTGAGTTCGGACAGCGGCTACACCTTC. Protein sequence: CSASLSSDSGYTF.

The genes are TRBV29-1 and TRBJ2-1, with 9 bases fitting TRBD2. J lost 7 bases, V lost 4 bases, and 20 bases had no gene match. CDR1 and CDR2 (germline): SQVTM, ANQGSEA. The CDR3 length is 18 residues. The CDR3 loop reads CSVVGLAVRGGAENEQFF. CDR3 sequence (DNA): TGCAGCGTTGTGGGACTAGCTGTTCGAGGGGGTGCAGAGAATGAGCAGTTCTTC.

V is TRBV19 and J is TRBJ1-1, with 7 bases identical to TRBD1. This CDR3 spans 16 amino acids. Germline V gene lookup returns CDR1 LNHDA and CDR2 SQIVND (reference sequence). V was pared by 1 base and J by 5 bases, with 10 bases of the junction left unmatched. In DNA form, the CDR3 reads TGTGCCAGTAGTATAGGGTCTGGACAGGTCGGGACTGAAGCTTTCTTT. This sequence encodes CASSIGSGQVGTEAFF.

The V and J genes are TRBV27 and TRBJ2-1, with TRBD2 matching 11 bases. The V and J ends lost 8 bases and 4 bases, in that order; junction bases with no gene match: 10. CDR3 size: 16 residues. Germline V CDR1 and CDR2: MNHEY, SMNVEV (reference sequence). The CDR3: CASREASGRNYNEQFF. Here the CDR3 DNA reads TGTGCCAGCCGAGAGGCTAGCGGGAGGAATTACAATGAGCAGTTCTTC.

The chain has TRBV28 and TRBJ1-2; D is perhaps TRBD1 (6 bases). The CDR3 extends over 13 amino acids. Trimming removed 10 bases from V and 8 bases from J, with 20 bases in between. Germline CDR1 reads MDHEN; CDR2 reads SYDVKM. The CDR3 coding sequence is TGTGCCACCGAACTCGGGGGGGCGCGGGGCTACACCTTC. Translating gives CATELGGARGYTF.

The chain uses TRBV7-9 and TRBJ2-6; 7 nucleotides line up with TRBD1. The trim removed 10 bases at V and 2 bases at J, leaving 14 bases unmatched. The CDR3 sequence is 17 residues long. The germline gives CDR1 SEHNR, CDR2 FQNEAQ (reference sequence). The CDR3 DNA sequence: TGTGCCACCCTCCACAGGGGAATGTTCGCTGGGGCCAACGTCCTGACTTTC. It yields the protein CATLHRGMFAGANVLTF.